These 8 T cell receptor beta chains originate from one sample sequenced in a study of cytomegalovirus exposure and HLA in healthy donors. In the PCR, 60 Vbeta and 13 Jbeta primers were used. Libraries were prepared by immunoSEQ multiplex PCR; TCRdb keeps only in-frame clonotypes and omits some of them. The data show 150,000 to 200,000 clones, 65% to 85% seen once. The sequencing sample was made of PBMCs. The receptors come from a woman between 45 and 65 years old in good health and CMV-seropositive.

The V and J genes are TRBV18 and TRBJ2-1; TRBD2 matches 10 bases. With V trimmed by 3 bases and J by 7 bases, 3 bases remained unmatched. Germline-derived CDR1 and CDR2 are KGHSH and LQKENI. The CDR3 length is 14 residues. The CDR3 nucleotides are TGTGCCAGCTCACCGGGACTAGCGAAAAATGAGCAGTTCTTC. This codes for CASSPGLAKNEQFF.

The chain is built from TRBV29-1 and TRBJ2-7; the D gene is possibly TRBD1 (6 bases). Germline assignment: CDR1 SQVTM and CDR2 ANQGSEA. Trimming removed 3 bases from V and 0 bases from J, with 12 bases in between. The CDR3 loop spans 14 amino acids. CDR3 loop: CSVERDTSSYEQYF. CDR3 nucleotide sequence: TGCAGCGTTGAGAGGGACACTTCCTCCTACGAGCAGTACTTC.

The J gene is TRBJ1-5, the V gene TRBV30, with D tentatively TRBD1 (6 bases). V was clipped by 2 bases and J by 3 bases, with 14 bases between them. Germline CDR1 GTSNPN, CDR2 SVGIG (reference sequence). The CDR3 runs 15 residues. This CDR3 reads CAWSSQGRVNQPQHF. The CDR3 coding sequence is TGTGCCTGGAGTTCCCAGGGGAGGGTCAATCAGCCCCAGCATTTT.

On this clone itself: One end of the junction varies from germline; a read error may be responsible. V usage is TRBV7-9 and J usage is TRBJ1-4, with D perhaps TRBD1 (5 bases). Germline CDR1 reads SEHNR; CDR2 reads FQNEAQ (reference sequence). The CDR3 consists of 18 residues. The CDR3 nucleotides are TGTTCCAGCAGCTCGGGGGGGTTAGGGCTGCCACGCAGCGAAAAACTGTTTTTT. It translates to CSSSSGGLGLPRSEKLFF.

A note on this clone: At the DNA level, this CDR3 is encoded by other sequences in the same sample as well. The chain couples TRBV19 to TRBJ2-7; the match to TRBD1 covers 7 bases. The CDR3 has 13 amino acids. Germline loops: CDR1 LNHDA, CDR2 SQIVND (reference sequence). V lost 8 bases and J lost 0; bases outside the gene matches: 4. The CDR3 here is CASRGTASYEQYF. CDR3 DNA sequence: TGTGCCAGTCGAGGGACAGCCTCCTACGAGCAGTACTTC.

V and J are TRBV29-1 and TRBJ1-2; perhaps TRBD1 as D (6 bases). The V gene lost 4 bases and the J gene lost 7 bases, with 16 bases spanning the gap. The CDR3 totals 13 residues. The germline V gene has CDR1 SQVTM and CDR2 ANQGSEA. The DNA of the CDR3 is TGCAGCGTTGCGGGCAGGGGTGGGGGTGGCTACACCTTC. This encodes CSVAGRGGGGYTF.

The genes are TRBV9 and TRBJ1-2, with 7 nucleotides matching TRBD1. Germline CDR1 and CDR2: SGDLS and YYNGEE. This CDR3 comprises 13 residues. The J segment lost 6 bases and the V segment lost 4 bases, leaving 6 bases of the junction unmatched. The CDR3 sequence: CASSKPTGNGYTF. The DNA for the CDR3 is TGTGCCAGCAGCAAACCGACAGGGAATGGCTACACCTTC.

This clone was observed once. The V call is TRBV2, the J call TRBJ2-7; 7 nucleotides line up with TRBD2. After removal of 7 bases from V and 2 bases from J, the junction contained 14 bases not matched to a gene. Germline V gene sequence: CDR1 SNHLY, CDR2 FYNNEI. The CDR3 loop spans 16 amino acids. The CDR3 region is CASIGPRREGPYEQYF. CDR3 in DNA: TGTGCCAGCATTGGGCCGAGGAGGGAGGGGCCCTACGAGCAGTACTTC.